These T cell receptor beta chains were read from a single sample in a study of CD8+CD57+ T cells in acquired aplastic anemia. TCRdb re-derived calls from the reads in MiXCR, one entry per CDR3 protein. The data show 200,000 to 250,000 distinct CDR3 sequences, under 50% seen once. Sequencing used sorted CD4+, CD8+, or CD8+CD57+ T cells (not recorded which) from PBMCs. The origin of the receptors is a human donor with aplastic anemia. The CDR3 runs from the conserved cysteine through the conserved F or W. The D gene is left open where the match is weak. Only some rows state a clone size, as once, few, many or a class for expanded clones.

V	D	size	J	CDR3	DNA
TRBV12-3/TRBV12-4	TRBD2	.	TRBJ2-7	CASSSGLAGTVNYEQYF	TGTGCCAGCAGCTCGGGACTAGCGGGGACAGTAAACTACGAGCAGTACTTC
TRBV15	.	.	TRBJ2-3	CATSTLDTQYF	TGTGCTACAAGCACCTTAGATACGCAGTATTTT
TRBV19	.	.	TRBJ2-3	CASSIVATPSTDTQYF	TGTGCCAGTAGTATAGTCGCGACACCCAGCACAGATACGCAGTATTTT
TRBV5-8	TRBD1	many	TRBJ1-5	CASSLDRANQPQHF	TGTGCCAGCAGCTTAGACAGGGCCAATCAGCCCCAGCATTTT
TRBV11-2	TRBD2	many	TRBJ2-7	CASSFTSGGTYEQYF	TGTGCCAGCAGCTTTACTAGCGGGGGGACCTACGAGCAGTACTTC
TRBV2	.	.	TRBJ1-1	CASTDALWNTEAFF	TGTGCCAGCACCGACGCCCTGTGGAACACTGAAGCTTTCTTT
TRBV12-3/TRBV12-4	.	few	TRBJ1-4	CASSLARGSGEKLFF	TGTGCCAGCAGTTTAGCGCGAGGGAGCGGTGAAAAACTGTTTTTT
TRBV18	TRBD1	few	TRBJ2-5	CASSPPGQYQETQYF	TGTGCCAGCTCACCACCGGGACAGTACCAAGAGACCCAGTACTTC
TRBV7-8	.	many	TRBJ1-1	CASSLNILAEAFF	TGTGCCAGCAGCTTAAATATCTTAGCTGAAGCTTTCTTT
TRBV7-9	TRBD1	.	TRBJ2-7	CASSFGWSGQGSYEQYF	TGTGCCAGCAGCTTTGGGTGGTCGGGACAGGGTTCTTACGAGCAGTACTTC
TRBV19	.	.	TRBJ1-4	CASSITRQKLFF	TGTGCCAGTAGTATTACTCGACAAAAACTGTTTTTT
TRBV20-1	TRBD2	many	TRBJ2-1	CSAGGRGAYNEQFF	TGCAGTGCTGGAGGACGGGGGGCCTACAATGAGCAGTTCTTC
TRBV2	TRBD1	.	TRBJ2-7	CASSTGTGDSEQYF	TGTGCCAGCAGCACCGGGACAGGGGATAGCGAGCAGTACTTC
TRBV9	TRBD2	many	TRBJ2-5	CASSARTSGEETQYF	TGTGCCAGCAGCGCCCGGACTAGCGGGGAGGAGACCCAGTACTTC
TRBV15	TRBD1	.	TRBJ1-6	CAASRDRINSPLRF	TGTGCCGCCAGCAGGGACAGAATTAATTCACCCCTCCGCTTT
TRBV9	.	many	TRBJ1-1	CASSVEGGRTEAFF	TGTGCCAGCAGCGTAGAAGGGGGGCGAACTGAAGCTTTCTTT
TRBV5-4	TRBD2	few	TRBJ2-4	CASSLESGLAENIQYF	TGTGCCAGCAGCTTGGAGTCGGGACTAGCGGAAAACATTCAGTACTTC
TRBV10-3	.	.	TRBJ1-3	CAIIDGANGNTIYF	TGTGCCATCATTGATGGGGCGAACGGAAACACCATATATTTT
TRBV28	TRBD2	.	TRBJ2-1	CASRSGGAKQFF	TGTGCCAGCAGGAGCGGGGGGGCTAAGCAGTTCTTC
TRBV7-9	.	.	TRBJ2-7	CASSPTRGLDEQYF	TGTGCCAGCAGCCCGACGAGGGGATTGGACGAGCAGTACTTC
TRBV25-1	.	few	TRBJ2-6	CASSPPSGANVLTF	TGTGCCAGCAGCCCCCCCTCTGGGGCCAACGTCCTGACTTTC
TRBV20-1	.	.	TRBJ1-1	CSAREWVGFSTEAFF	TGCAGTGCTAGAGAGTGGGTAGGATTTTCGACTGAAGCTTTCTTT
TRBV5-1	.	many	TRBJ1-1	CASSTRTVSTEAFF	TGCGCCAGCAGCACGAGGACAGTATCGACTGAAGCTTTCTTT
TRBV5-1	.	once	TRBJ1-6	CASSPQGDSPLHF	TGCGCCAGCAGCCCACAGGGTGATTCACCCCTCCACTTT
TRBV7-6	.	.	TRBJ1-6	CASSDTSRTYDNSPLHF	TGTGCCAGCAGCGACACTAGTAGGACCTATGATAATTCACCCCTCCACTTT
TRBV7-9	TRBD2	.	TRBJ2-3	CASSPTSGTSGGATDTQYF	TGTGCCAGCAGCCCAACCAGCGGGACTAGCGGGGGGGCGACAGATACGCAGTATTTT
TRBV25-1	TRBD2	.	TRBJ2-5	CASSPVTSGGSKYQETQYF	TGTGCCAGCAGTCCAGTGACTAGCGGGGGGTCCAAGTACCAAGAGACCCAGTACTTC
TRBV9	.	once	TRBJ2-1	CASSVAASADNEQFF	TGTGCCAGCAGCGTAGCGGCCTCGGCAGACAATGAGCAGTTCTTC
TRBV20-1	.	many	TRBJ1-1	CSEEGTEAFF	TGCAGTGAAGAGGGCACTGAAGCTTTCTTT
TRBV12-3/TRBV12-4	.	.	TRBJ2-7	CASSYERGTYEQYF	TGTGCCAGCAGTTACGAACGCGGGACCTACGAGCAGTACTTC
TRBV25-1	TRBD2	.	TRBJ2-3	CASSDWGGGTDTQYF	TGTGCCAGCAGTGATTGGGGGGGGGGCACAGATACGCAGTATTTT
TRBV3-1	.	many	TRBJ2-5	CASVRGQETQYF	TGTGCCAGCGTGCGGGGACAAGAGACCCAGTACTTC
TRBV4-1	TRBD1	.	TRBJ1-1	CASSQDETGGIAFF	TGCGCCAGCAGCCAAGATGAAACAGGGGGGATCGCTTTCTTT
TRBV20-1	.	.	TRBJ1-6	CSATGCADSPLHF	TGCAGTGCTACAGGGTGCGCTGATTCACCCCTCCACTTT
TRBV2	TRBD2	once	TRBJ2-1	CASSVTSGGNNEQFF	TGTGCCAGCAGTGTCACTAGCGGGGGGAACAATGAGCAGTTCTTC
TRBV15	.	.	TRBJ2-1	CATSKGSSSYNEQFF	TGTGCCACCAGCAAGGGATCGAGCTCCTACAATGAGCAGTTCTTC
TRBV7-9	TRBD1	many	TRBJ1-5	CASSVDGGGTGPGQPQHF	TGTGCCAGCAGCGTAGACGGGGGGGGGACAGGCCCTGGACAGCCCCAGCATTTT
TRBV2	.	many	TRBJ1-3	CASMGFSGNTIYF	TGTGCCAGCATGGGGTTCTCTGGAAACACCATATATTTT
TRBV29-1	TRBD1	.	TRBJ2-5	CSVGTGGIGETQYF	TGCAGCGTCGGGACAGGGGGGATTGGAGAGACCCAGTACTTC
TRBV7-9	.	.	TRBJ1-2	CASSLLSGWDGYTF	TGTGCCAGCAGCTTACTCTCGGGATGGGATGGCTACACCTTC